This TCR beta chain originates from a study of cytomegalovirus exposure and HLA in healthy donors. Study at large: The roughly 120 million unique TCR beta sequences, from 150 million to 200 million T cells, were found by an earlier analysis.

PCR used 60 Vbeta primers and 13 Jbeta primers. Libraries were prepared by immunoSEQ multiplex PCR; TCRdb keeps only in-frame clonotypes and omits some of them. The table shows about 120,000 clones, with less than 85% occurring only once. Points from the study as a whole: TCR beta chain V- and J-gene trimming was linked, in a later analysis, to a missense variant in DCLRE1C. There were several of the most significant clusters that appeared linked to common viral pathogens in a later analysis.

V lost 0 bases, J lost 3 bases, and 3 bases stayed unmatched. The CDR3 runs to 16 residues. From germline, CDR1 is SGHNT and CDR2 YYREEE (reference sequence). In the case of this clone: What it recognizes is unknown.

V and J are TRBV5-4 and TRBJ2-3; TRBD2 matches at 11 bases. This clonotype originated in a man younger than 45 in good health and CMV-seronegative. The sequencing input was PBMCs. CDR3 sequence (DNA): TGTGCCAGCAGCTTGGGTAGCGGGAGGGGGACAGATACGCAGTATTTT. As protein: CASSLGSGRGTDTQYF.